This T cell receptor beta chain appears in the sequencing data of a study of blood T cell repertoires in COVID-19. TCRdb keeps only in-frame clones here, not all; method: immunoSEQ multiplex PCR. The table includes some 230,000 clones, about 79% detected once. For this clone: A junction boundary mismatches the germline segment, possibly from a read error.

This CDR3 spans 14 amino acids. Per germline, CDR1 SEHNR and CDR2 FQNEAQ (reference sequence). The origin of this receptor is a middle-aged woman with acute COVID-19. Sequencing was done on a sample of PBMCs or T cells enriched from blood (not recorded which). J is TRBJ2-2 and V is TRBV7-9; the match to TRBD2 covers 8 bases. CDR3: CASSFSGNPGELFF. CDR3 in DNA: TGTGCCAGCAGTTTTAGCGGGAACCCCGGGGAGCTGTTTTTT.